The next 10 T cell receptor beta chains were all read from a single sample in a study of naive and memory T cell subsets. Study findings and constraints: A few larger clonotypes appeared in naive repertoires, especially CD8, possibly memory cells re-expressing CD45RA.

No antigens are known for them. An equimolar mix of two oligonucleotides served as the beta constant-region primer for TRBC1 and TRBC2. Four rounds of PCR amplified the ligated cDNA using nested alpha and beta constant-region primers plus SP2. TCRdb re-derived calls from the UMI-ligation and nested PCR reads in MiXCR, one entry per CDR3 protein. Of 150,000 or so distinct CDR3 sequences listed, 22% are singletons. The material sequenced was naive CD4+ T cells from blood. Receptors were obtained from a human donor in good health.

The J gene is TRBJ2-5, the V gene TRBV6-5; the D gene is possibly TRBD1 (6 bases). V dropped 1 base and J dropped 2 bases, with 11 bases sitting between them. The CDR3 spans 15 residues. CDR1 and CDR2 (germline): MNHEY, SVGAGI. The CDR3 reads CASSYLGAGQETQYF. The CDR3 coding sequence is TGTGCCAGCAGTTACTTGGGGGCAGGTCAAGAGACCCAGTACTTC.

The gene calls are TRBV28 and TRBJ1-5, with D possibly TRBD1 on 5 matching bases. CDR1 is MDHEN and CDR2 is SYDVKM in the germline V gene. The V and J ends lost 7 bases and 7 bases respectively, with 20 bases between them. The CDR3 is 15 residues long. CDR3 in amino acids: CASTSGGGVRQPQHF. In DNA form, the CDR3 reads TGTGCCAGCACCTCCGGCGGGGGGGTGCGGCAGCCCCAGCATTTT. Full variable domain (rest looked up from reference TRBV28 and TRBJ1-5): DVKVTQSSRYLVKRTGEKVFLECVQDMDHENMFWYRQDPGLGLRLIYFSYDVKMKEKGDIPEGYSVSREKKERFSLILESASTNQTSMYLCASTSGGGVRQPQHFGDGTRLSIL.

This clonotype was detected many times. The chain employs TRBV6-5 and TRBJ2-3; TRBD2 aligns across 14 bases. Germline V gene data show CDR1 as MNHEY and CDR2 as SVGAGI. V was pared by 6 bases and J by 4 bases, with 3 bases of the junction left unmatched. This CDR3 contains 15 residues. The CDR3 loop is CASRRGLAGADTQYF. DNA of the CDR3: TGTGCCAGCAGACGGGGACTAGCGGGAGCAGATACGCAGTATTTT.

The chain carries TRBV18 and TRBJ1-5; tentatively, D is TRBD1 (6 bases). The CDR3 has 14 residues. CDR1 is KGHSH, CDR2 LQKENI, per germline. V lost 2 bases and J lost 2, with 7 bases in between. The CDR3, as DNA: TGTGCCAGCTCACCAAACAGGGGCAATCAGCCCCAGCATTTT. The encoded protein is CASSPNRGNQPQHF.

This clonotype showed up just a few times. The CDR3 loop reads CASSFDSTYEQYF. CDR3 in DNA: TGTGCCAGCAGCTTCGACAGTACCTACGAGCAGTACTTC. This chain links TRBV7-2 with TRBJ2-7, with TRBD1 as a possible D gene (5 bases). The germline CDR1 and CDR2 sequences are SGHTA and FQGNSA. The CDR3 extends over 13 amino acids. The V end lost 3 bases, the J end lost 2 bases, and 8 bases lay between the germline ends.

This clonotype was observed a few times. The V gene is TRBV2, the J gene TRBJ2-1; weak D call: TRBD1 (6 bases). The germline gives CDR1 SNHLY, CDR2 FYNNEI. The CDR3 has 14 amino acids. The V end was cut by 5 bases, the J end by 2 bases, with 10 bases between. This chain's CDR3 is CASSMDRAYNEQFF. CDR3 nucleotides: TGTGCCAGCAGTATGGACAGAGCCTACAATGAGCAGTTCTTC.

This clonotype was detected a few times. The genes are TRBV29-1 and TRBJ1-1, with D hard to call. The CDR3 loop spans 13 amino acids. Trimming pared 3 bases from V and 7 bases from J, leaving 15 bases between. Germline V gene data show CDR1 as SQVTM and CDR2 as ANQGSEA. This chain's CDR3 is CSVEAVNGNEAFF. The DNA of the CDR3 is TGCAGCGTTGAGGCGGTAAATGGTAATGAAGCTTTCTTT.

This chain joins TRBV3-1 and TRBJ2-4; D gene unclear. The CDR3 is 13 residues long. Trimming took 8 bases from V and 9 from J, leaving 17 bases between them. CDR1 LGHDT and CDR2 YNNKEL come from the germline V gene (reference sequence). CDR3 residues: CASAFSSQLIQYF. The CDR3 region has the DNA TGTGCCAGCGCGTTTAGCTCGCAACTCATTCAGTACTTC.

Ten or more counts support this clonotype. The V call is TRBV2, the J call TRBJ2-1; 7 bases are shared with TRBD1. Looked up from germline, CDR1 is SNHLY and CDR2 is FYNNEI. Unmatched junction bases numbered 4, after V lost 4 bases and J lost 7 bases. The CDR3 loop spans 13 amino acids. The CDR3 protein is CASSGQGRNEQFF. CDR3 in DNA: TGTGCCAGCAGTGGACAGGGAAGGAATGAGCAGTTCTTC.

This rearrangement joins TRBV29-1 to TRBJ2-6; perhaps TRBD1 as D (6 bases). Deletions cut 4 bases from V and 3 bases from J, with 10 bases between. The CDR3 consists of 14 residues. Per the germline V gene, CDR1 is SQVTM and CDR2 is ANQGSEA. CDR3 DNA: TGCAGCGTTGCACAGGGCGTTGGGGCCAACGTCCTGACTTTC. Its protein product is CSVAQGVGANVLTF.